This T cell receptor (beta chain) emerged from a study of blood T cell repertoires in COVID-19. Across the study: The United States, Italy and Spain provided the acute and convalescent COVID-19 samples. T cells, B-cell-depleted T cells, or PBMCs provided the cDNA or gDNA that served as material.

Original handling: Estimates of nucleated cell counts were drawn from the amplification of reference gene primers. Some clones are missing from TCRdb's copy, which holds only in-frame ones; the method was immunoSEQ multiplex PCR. V and J calls plus clone size are reproduced from that table; the DNA served to infer D and trimming. The table shows hundreds of thousands of clones, with 80% to 90% occurring only once. Germline CDR1 is SGHDT and CDR2 is YYEEEE. V shed 3 bases, J shed 5 bases, and the junction held 8 bases outside the gene matches. CDR3 length equals 15 residues. The rearrangement uses TRBV5-6 and TRBJ1-2, with 9 nucleotides matching TRBD1. The sequenced material came from peripheral blood. The receptor's source is a woman in her forties or fifties who had recovered from COVID-19. The CDR3 region has the DNA TGTGCCAGCAGCTGGAGGAGACAGGGGGGGTATGGCTACACCTTC. Translation gives CASSWRRQGGYGYTF.